Detailed here is one TCR beta chain. The data originate from a study of blood T cell repertoires in COVID-19. Generated by immunoSEQ multiplex PCR, the TCRdb table keeps only in-frame clones and is missing some. Of over 100,000 clones detected, around 84% appear once; the ten largest clones hold 3%. V was cut by 5 bases and J by 4 bases, with 12 bases left in between. Germline-derived CDR1 and CDR2 are SGHTA and FQGNSA. CDR3 length equals 14 residues. The V and J genes are TRBV7-2 and TRBJ2-1; a possible D gene is TRBD1 (6 bases). The specimen sequenced was peripheral blood. The TCR sequence derives from a man aged 45-65 years with active or convalescent COVID-19. CDR3 region: CASSNRQDYNEQFF. CDR3 sequence (DNA): TGTGCCAGCAGCAACCGACAGGATTACAATGAGCAGTTCTTC.